This T cell receptor beta chain emerged from a study of glioma-infiltrating T cells. At the level of the study: Presurgical dexamethasone in glioma patients lasted six or fewer days. Whole-study results and caveats: Signature shared blood CDR3 motifs were enriched in low-divergence and depleted in high-divergence patients. Gliomas, especially low-grade, showed above-expected tissue-blood divergence; non-neoplastic patients showed below.

Amplification of TCR alpha and beta CDR3 regions from RNA used iRepertoire nested multiplex PCR. TCRdb called the multiplex PCR reads again in MiXCR, with one record for every CDR3 protein. The data show more than 350,000 distinct CDR3 sequences, with 35% to 45% seen just once and around 12% held by the top ten. This clonotype was observed a few times. No antigen is known for it. This TCR was recovered from a human donor with low-grade glioma or glioblastoma, undergoing nonglioma brain surgery, or in good health (not recorded which). The sequenced sample was glioma tissue, nonneoplastic brain tissue, or PBMCs (not recorded which).

In DNA, the CDR3 is TGCAGTGCTAGACCTGCTGGGGCAGACTATGGCTACACCTTC. Protein sequence: CSARPAGADYGYTF. V and J are TRBV20-1 and TRBJ1-2; TRBD1 is a possible D gene (5 bases). This CDR3 comprises 14 residues. The germline V gene encodes CDR1 DFQATT and CDR2 SNEGSKA (reference sequence). The V gene lost 2 bases and the J gene lost 3 bases, with 13 bases spanning the gap.